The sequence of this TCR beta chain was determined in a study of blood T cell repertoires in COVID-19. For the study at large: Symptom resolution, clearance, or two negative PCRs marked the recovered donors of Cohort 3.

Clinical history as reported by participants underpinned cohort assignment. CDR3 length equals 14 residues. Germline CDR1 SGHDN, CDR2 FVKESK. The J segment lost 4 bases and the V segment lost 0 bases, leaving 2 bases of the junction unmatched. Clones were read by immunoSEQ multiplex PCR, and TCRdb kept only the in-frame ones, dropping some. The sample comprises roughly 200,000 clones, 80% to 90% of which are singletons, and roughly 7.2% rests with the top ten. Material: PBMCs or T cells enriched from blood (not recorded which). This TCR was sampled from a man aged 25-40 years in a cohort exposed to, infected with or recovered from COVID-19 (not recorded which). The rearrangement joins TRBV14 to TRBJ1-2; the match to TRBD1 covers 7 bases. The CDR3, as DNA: TGTGCCAGCAGCCAAGAAGGGGGCCGCTATGGCTACACCTTC. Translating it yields CASSQEGGRYGYTF.